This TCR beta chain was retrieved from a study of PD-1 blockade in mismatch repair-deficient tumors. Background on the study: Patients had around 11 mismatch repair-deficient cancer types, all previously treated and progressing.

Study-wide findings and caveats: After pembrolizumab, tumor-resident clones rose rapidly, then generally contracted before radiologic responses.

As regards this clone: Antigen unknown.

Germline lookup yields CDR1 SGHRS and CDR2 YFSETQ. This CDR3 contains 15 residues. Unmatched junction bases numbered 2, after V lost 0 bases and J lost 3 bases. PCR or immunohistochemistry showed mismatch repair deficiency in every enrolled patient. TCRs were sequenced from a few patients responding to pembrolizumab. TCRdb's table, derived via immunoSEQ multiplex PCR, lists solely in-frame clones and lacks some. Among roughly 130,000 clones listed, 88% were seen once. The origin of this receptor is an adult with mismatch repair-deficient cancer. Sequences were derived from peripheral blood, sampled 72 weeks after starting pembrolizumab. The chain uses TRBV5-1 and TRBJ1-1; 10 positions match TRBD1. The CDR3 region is CASSLGQGAYTEAFF. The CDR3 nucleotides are TGCGCCAGCAGCTTGGGACAGGGGGCGTACACTGAAGCTTTCTTT.